The 6 T cell receptor beta chains below were found in one sample sequenced in a study of tumor-infiltrating lymphocytes in primary liver carcinoma. Constant-region priming of about 500 ng total RNA yielded TCR beta cDNA. Each TCR beta library was derived from three nested multiplex PCR rounds that employed slightly modified ARM-PCR. Amplification in the first two PCR rounds was performed using TRBV1-TRBV30 forward primers and a C-beta reverse primer for approximately 10 cycles each. One entry per CDR3 protein results from TCRdb running MiXCR on the multiplex PCR reads. The repertoire holds nearly 45,000 distinct CDR3 sequences, around 70% seen once, with about 18% in the top ten. DNA and RNA were both co-extracted from 20-30 mg of bulk tissue that had not been sorted. The material sequenced was liver tumor tissue from sampling region 2. The subset here: tumor region T2, inferior pole. Every receptor here comes from a man aged 35-49 years with primary liver carcinoma and hepatitis B virus infection.

This clonotype has a handful of counts. The chain employs TRBV7-2 and TRBJ1-5, with D unresolved. The germline V and J ends were trimmed by 4 bases and 5 bases, with 9 bases remaining between them. This CDR3 region has 13 residues. Germline CDR1 reads SGHTA; CDR2 reads FQGNSA. The chain's CDR3 is CASSSTRDQPQHF. The CDR3 DNA follows: TGTGCCAGCAGCTCAACACGAGATCAGCCCCAGCATTTT.

This clonotype was recorded a few times. The chain is built from TRBV5-1 and TRBJ2-3, with 10 nucleotides matching TRBD2. This CDR3 spans 14 amino acids. Per germline, CDR1 SGHRS and CDR2 YFSETQ. V lost 2 bases to trimming and J lost 10 bases; unmatched junction nucleotides: 7. CDR3 nucleotides: TGCGCCAGCAGCTTAACTAGCGGGGTCGATGCGCAGTATTTT. Amino acids: CASSLTSGVDAQYF.

In its sample, this clonotype was seen a few times. This may arise from a read error, as a much more abundant clone is one base away. This chain connects TRBV30 to TRBJ1-5; 9 nucleotides agree with TRBD1. V was pared by 2 bases and J by 4 bases, with 9 bases of the junction left unmatched. The CDR3 extends over 16 amino acids. The germline V gene encodes CDR1 GTSNPN and CDR2 SVGIG (reference sequence). In nucleotides, the CDR3 is TGTGCCTGGAGTTCTAAGACAGGGGGGGAAAATCAGCCCCAGCATTTT. Protein sequence: CAWSSKTGGENQPQHF.

This clonotype was counted between two and nine times. As the CDR3 is not closed by the conserved phenylalanine or tryptophan, this likely results from a read error. The chain carries TRBV12-3 or TRBV12-4 and TRBJ2-7; TRBD2 is a possible D gene (5 bases). The CDR3 has 16 amino acids. Trimming removed 11 bases at V and 3 bases at J, with 26 bases between. CDR3 sequence reads: CAGCLVAGLGLYEQYL. The DNA for the CDR3 is TGTGCCGGCTGTTTAGTCGCGGGTCTCGGTCTCTACGAGCAGTACCTC.

This clonotype was detected many times. V and J are TRBV28 and TRBJ2-3; D remains unclear. The CDR3 is 14 residues long. CDR1 and CDR2 (germline): MDHEN, SYDVKM. Trimming cost V 6 bases and J 6 bases, with 16 bases left between them. The CDR3 nucleotides read TGTGCCAGCAGCCTCCCCCTCGGATCCGATACGCAGTATTTT. Its translation is CASSLPLGSDTQYF.

This clonotype is labeled as medium-sized. The chain employs TRBV29-1 and TRBJ2-5; D gene ambiguous. The V and J ends lost 1 base and 2 bases respectively, with 8 bases between them. Germline loops: CDR1 SQVTM, CDR2 ANQGSEA. The CDR3 spans 13 residues. Here the CDR3 reads CSVEASVQETQYF. The CDR3 nucleotides are TGCAGCGTTGAAGCCTCGGTACAAGAGACCCAGTACTTC.